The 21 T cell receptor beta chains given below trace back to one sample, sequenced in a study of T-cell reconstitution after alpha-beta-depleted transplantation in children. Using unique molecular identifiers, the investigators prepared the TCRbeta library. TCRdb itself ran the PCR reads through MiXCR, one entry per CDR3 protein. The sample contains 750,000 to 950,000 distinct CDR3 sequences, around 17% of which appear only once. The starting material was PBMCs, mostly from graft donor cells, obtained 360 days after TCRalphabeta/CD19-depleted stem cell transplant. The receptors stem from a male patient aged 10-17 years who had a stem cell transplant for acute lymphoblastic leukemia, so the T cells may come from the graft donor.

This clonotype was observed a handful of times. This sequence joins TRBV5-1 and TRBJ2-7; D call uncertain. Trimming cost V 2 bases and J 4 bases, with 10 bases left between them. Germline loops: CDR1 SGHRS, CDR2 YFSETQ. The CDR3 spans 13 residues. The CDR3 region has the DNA TGCGCCAGCAGCTTCGCCGGATTTTACGAGCAGTACTTC. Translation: CASSFAGFYEQYF.

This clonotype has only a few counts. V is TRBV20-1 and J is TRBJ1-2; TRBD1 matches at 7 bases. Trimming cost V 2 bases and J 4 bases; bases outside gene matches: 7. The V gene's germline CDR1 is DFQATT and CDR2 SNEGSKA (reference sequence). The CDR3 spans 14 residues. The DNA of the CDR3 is TGCAGTGCTAGAAAGGGGGCGAACATCTATGGCTACACCTTC. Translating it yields CSARKGANIYGYTF.

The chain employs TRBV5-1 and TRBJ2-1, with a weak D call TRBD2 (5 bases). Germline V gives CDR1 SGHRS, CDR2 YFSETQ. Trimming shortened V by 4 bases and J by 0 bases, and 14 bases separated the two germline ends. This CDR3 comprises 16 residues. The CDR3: CASSRSRGSSYNEQFF. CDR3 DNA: TGCGCCAGCAGCCGCTCCCGGGGAAGCTCCTACAATGAGCAGTTCTTC.

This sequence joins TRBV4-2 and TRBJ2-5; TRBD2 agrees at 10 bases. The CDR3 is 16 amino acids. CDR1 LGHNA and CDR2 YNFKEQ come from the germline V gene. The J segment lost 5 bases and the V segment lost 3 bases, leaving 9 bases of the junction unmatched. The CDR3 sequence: CASSQASGSMRETQYF. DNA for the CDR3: TGTGCCAGCAGCCAGGCTAGCGGGAGTATGAGGGAGACCCAGTACTTC.

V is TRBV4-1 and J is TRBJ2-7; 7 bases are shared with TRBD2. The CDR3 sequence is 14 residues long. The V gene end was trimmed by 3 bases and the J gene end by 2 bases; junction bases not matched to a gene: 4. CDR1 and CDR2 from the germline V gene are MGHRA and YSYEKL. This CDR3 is CASSHGGRPYEQYF. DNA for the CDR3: TGCGCCAGCAGCCACGGCGGGAGACCCTACGAGCAGTACTTC.

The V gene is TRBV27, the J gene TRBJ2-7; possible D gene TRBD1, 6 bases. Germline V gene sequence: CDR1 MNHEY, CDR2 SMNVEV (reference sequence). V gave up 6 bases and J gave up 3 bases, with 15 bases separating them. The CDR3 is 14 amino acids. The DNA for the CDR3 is TGTGCCAGCAGCCCGGACAGATTCCTCTACGAGCAGTACTTC. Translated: CASSPDRFLYEQYF.

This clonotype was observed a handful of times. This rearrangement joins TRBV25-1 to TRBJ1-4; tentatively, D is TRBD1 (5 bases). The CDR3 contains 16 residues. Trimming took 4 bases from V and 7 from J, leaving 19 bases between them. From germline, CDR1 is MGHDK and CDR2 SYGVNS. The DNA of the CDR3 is TGTGCCAGCAGTGGACCTCCCCGGGGGAAAGGTGAAAAACTGTTTTTT. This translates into CASSGPPRGKGEKLFF.

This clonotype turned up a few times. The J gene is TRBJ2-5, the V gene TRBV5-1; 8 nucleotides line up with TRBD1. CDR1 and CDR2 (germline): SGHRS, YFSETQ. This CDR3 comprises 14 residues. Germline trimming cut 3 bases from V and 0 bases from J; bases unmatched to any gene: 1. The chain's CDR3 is CASSWGQDQETQYF. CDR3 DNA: TGCGCCAGCAGCTGGGGACAGGACCAAGAGACCCAGTACTTC.

CDR3 loop: CASTAGGKTQYF. The CDR3 nucleotides are TGTGCCAGCACAGCGGGAGGAAAGACCCAGTACTTC. The V and J genes are TRBV11-2 and TRBJ2-5; 9 nucleotides line up with TRBD2. The CDR3 runs to 12 residues. The V gene end was trimmed by 7 bases and the J gene end by 6 bases; junction bases not matched to a gene: 3. Germline V lookup: CDR1 SGHAT, CDR2 FQNNGV.

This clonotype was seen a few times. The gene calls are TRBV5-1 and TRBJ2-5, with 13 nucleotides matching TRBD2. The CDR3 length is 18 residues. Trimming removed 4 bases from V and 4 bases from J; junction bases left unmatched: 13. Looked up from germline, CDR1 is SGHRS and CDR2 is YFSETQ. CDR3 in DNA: TGCGCCAGCAGCCTCCCGGGACTAGCGGGATCGTCGGGAGAGACCCAGTACTTC. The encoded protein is CASSLPGLAGSSGETQYF.

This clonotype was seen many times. This CDR3 is CAISGGSTSGSSYNEQFF. In DNA, the CDR3 is TGTGCCATCAGTGGAGGGTCGACTAGCGGGAGCTCCTACAATGAGCAGTTCTTC. The chain couples TRBV10-3 to TRBJ2-1; 12 positions agree with TRBD2. The CDR3 is 18 residues long. V lost 4 bases to trimming and J lost 0 bases; unmatched junction nucleotides: 7. In germline, CDR1 is ENHRY, CDR2 SYGVKD.

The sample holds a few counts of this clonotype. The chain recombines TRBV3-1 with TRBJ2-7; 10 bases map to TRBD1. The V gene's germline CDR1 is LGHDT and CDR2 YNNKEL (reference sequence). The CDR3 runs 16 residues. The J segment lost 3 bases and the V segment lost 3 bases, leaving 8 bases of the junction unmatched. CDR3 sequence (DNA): TGTGCCAGCAGCCACCCCCGGGACAGGGGACTCTACGAGCAGTACTTC. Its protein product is CASSHPRDRGLYEQYF.

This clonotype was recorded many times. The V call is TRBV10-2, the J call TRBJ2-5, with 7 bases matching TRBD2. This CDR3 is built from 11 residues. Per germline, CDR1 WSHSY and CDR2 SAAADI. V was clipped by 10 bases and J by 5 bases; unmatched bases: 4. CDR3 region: CATMGGETQYF. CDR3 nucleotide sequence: TGCGCCACCATGGGAGGGGAGACCCAGTACTTC.

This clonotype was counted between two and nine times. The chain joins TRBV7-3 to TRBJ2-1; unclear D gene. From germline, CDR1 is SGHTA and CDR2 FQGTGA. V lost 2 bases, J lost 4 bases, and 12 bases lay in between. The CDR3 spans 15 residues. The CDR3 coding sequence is TGTGCCAGCAGCTTAGCGGCCTTGGGTTACAATGAGCAGTTCTTC. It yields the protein CASSLAALGYNEQFF.

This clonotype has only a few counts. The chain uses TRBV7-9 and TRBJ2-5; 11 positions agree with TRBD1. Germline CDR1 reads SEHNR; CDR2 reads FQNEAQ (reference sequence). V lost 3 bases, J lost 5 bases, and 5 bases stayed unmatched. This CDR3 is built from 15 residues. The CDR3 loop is CASSFGTGGYETQYF. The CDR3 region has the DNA TGTGCCAGCAGCTTCGGGACAGGGGGATATGAGACCCAGTACTTC.

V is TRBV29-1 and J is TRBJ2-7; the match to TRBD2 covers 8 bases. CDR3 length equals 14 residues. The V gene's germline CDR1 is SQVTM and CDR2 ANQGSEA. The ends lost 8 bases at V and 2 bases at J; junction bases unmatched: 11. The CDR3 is CSSWSGSPPYEQYF. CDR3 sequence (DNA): TGCAGCTCCTGGAGCGGGAGCCCTCCCTACGAGCAGTACTTC.

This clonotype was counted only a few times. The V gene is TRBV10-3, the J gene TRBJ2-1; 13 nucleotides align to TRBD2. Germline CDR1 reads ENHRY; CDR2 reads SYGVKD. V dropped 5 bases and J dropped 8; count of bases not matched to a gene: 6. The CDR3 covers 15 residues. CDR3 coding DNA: TGTGCCATCAGTAAGGGACTAGCGGGACGCGATGAGCAGTTCTTC. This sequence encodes CAISKGLAGRDEQFF.

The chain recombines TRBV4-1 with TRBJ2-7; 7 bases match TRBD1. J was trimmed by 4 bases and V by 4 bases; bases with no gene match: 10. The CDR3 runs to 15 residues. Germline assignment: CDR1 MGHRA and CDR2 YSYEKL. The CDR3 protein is CASSPRGRGKYEQYF. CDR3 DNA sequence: TGCGCCAGCAGCCCTCGGGGCAGGGGGAAGTACGAGCAGTACTTC.

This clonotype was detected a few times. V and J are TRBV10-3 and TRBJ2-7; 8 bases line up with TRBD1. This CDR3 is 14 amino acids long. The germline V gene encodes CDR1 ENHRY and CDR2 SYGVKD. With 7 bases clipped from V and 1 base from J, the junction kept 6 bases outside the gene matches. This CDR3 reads CAINRTGGSYEQYF. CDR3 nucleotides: TGTGCCATCAACCGTACAGGGGGGTCCTACGAGCAGTACTTC.

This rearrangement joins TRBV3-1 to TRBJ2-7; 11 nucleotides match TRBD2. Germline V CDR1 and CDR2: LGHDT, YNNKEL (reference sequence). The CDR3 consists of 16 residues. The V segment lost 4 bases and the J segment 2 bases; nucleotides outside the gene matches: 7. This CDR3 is CASSPGASGRTYEQYF. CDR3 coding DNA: TGTGCCAGCAGCCCCGGCGCTAGCGGGAGGACCTACGAGCAGTACTTC.

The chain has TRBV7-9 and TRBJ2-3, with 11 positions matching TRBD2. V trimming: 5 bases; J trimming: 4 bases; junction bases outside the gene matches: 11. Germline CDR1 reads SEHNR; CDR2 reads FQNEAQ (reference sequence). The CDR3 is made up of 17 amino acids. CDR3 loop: CASSPGSGLAAADTQYF. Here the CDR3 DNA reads TGTGCCAGCAGCCCTGGCTCGGGACTAGCGGCCGCAGATACGCAGTATTTT.